Listed here are 29 T cell receptor beta chains from one sample, sequenced in a study of T cell repertoires in cytomegalovirus infection. Their antigens are not known. TCRdb reprocessed the reads with MiXCR, giving one entry per CDR3 protein. Among 550,000 to 850,000 distinct CDR3 sequences, roughly 30% were seen once, and the ten largest hold roughly 18%. Here the sequenced sample was cultured PBMCs, taken from culture after CMV antigen stimulation. These receptors were obtained from a human donor in good health (CMV status not recorded). Some clones in this sample may be carry-over from other donors' samples.

In this sample, this clonotype turned up a few times. The chain uses TRBV5-1 and TRBJ1-6; D is possibly TRBD1 (5 bases). The germline V gene encodes CDR1 SGHRS and CDR2 YFSETQ. The V end lost 4 bases, the J end lost 2 bases, and 13 bases lay between the germline ends. This CDR3 spans 16 amino acids. CDR3 DNA: TGCGCCAGCAGCCAGGACACTCGGCCCTATAATTCACCCCTCCACTTT. As protein: CASSQDTRPYNSPLHF.

V gene TRBV19 combines with J gene TRBJ2-5; 10 bases are shared with TRBD1. Germline CDR1 and CDR2: LNHDA and SQIVND (reference sequence). This CDR3 region has 14 residues. J was trimmed by 7 bases and V by 5 bases; bases with no gene match: 7. In DNA, the CDR3 is TGTGCCAGTAGTGTGACAGGGGGCAGGGGGACCCAGTACTTC. It encodes CASSVTGGRGTQYF.

Comments on this clonotype: This may come from a read error, since a much larger clone is one base off. The rearrangement joins TRBV7-2 to TRBJ1-5; no clear D gene. The CDR3 consists of 14 residues. Germline V gene lookup returns CDR1 SGHTA and CDR2 FQGNSA. V was clipped by 7 bases and J by 1 base, with 11 bases between them. The CDR3 is CASNLRISNQPQHF. The CDR3, as DNA: TGTGCCAGCAACCTTCGGATCAGCAATCAGCCCCAGCATTTT.

The chain combines TRBV6-5 with TRBJ2-7; a possible D gene is TRBD2 (5 bases). V lost 2 bases and J 3 bases, leaving 11 bases between the germline ends. The CDR3 has 14 amino acids. Germline-derived CDR1 and CDR2 are MNHEY and SVGAGI. Here the CDR3 reads CASSYRLGDYEQYF. The DNA for the CDR3 is TGTGCCAGCAGTTACCGGTTGGGAGACTACGAGCAGTACTTC.

V usage is TRBV19 and J usage is TRBJ2-1; D remains ambiguous. V was pared by 1 base and J by 10 bases, with 5 bases between. This CDR3 contains 11 residues. From germline, CDR1 is LNHDA and CDR2 SQIVND (reference sequence). The CDR3 region is CASSIVEEQFF. The CDR3 region has the DNA TGTGCCAGTAGTATAGTAGAGGAGCAGTTCTTC.

The chain recombines TRBV20-1 with TRBJ1-5; TRBD1 is a possible D gene (5 bases). V lost 3 bases and J lost 4, with 16 bases in between. Germline values: CDR1 DFQATT, CDR2 SNEGSKA (reference sequence). The CDR3 is made up of 15 amino acids. The DNA of the CDR3 is TGCAGTGCTAGTGCTGGGGGGTCGTGGAATCAGCCCCAGCATTTT. Amino acids: CSASAGGSWNQPQHF.

This clonotype came up many times. V is TRBV7-2 and J is TRBJ2-3; 8 nucleotides match TRBD1. Germline trimming cut 4 bases from V and 2 bases from J; bases unmatched to any gene: 5. CDR3 size: 15 residues. Per the germline V gene, CDR1 is SGHTA and CDR2 is FQGNSA. The CDR3 DNA is TGTGCCAGCAGCTCGCGGGACAGGCCCACAGATACGCAGTATTTT. Its protein is CASSSRDRPTDTQYF.

This clonotype has a count of ten or more. This chain joins TRBV7-2 and TRBJ2-3; possibly TRBD1 or TRBD2 for D (5 bases each). CDR1 is SGHTA and CDR2 is FQGNSA in the germline V gene. V lost 4 bases and J 6 bases, leaving 11 bases between the germline ends. The CDR3 extends over 13 amino acids. The DNA for the CDR3 is TGTGCCAGCAGCTGGGGACGAAAGGATACGCAGTATTTT. Encoded protein: CASSWGRKDTQYF.

The chain has TRBV11-1 and TRBJ1-3, with 8 bases fitting TRBD1. CDR1 and CDR2 from the germline V gene are SGHAT and FQDESV (reference sequence). V lost 8 bases and J lost 0; bases outside the gene matches: 3. The CDR3 length is 14 residues. Here the CDR3 reads CASGTGTSGNTIYF. CDR3 nucleotides: TGTGCCAGCGGGACAGGTACCTCTGGAAACACCATATATTTT.

This clonotype was seen a handful of times. The chain joins TRBV6-2 or TRBV6-3 to TRBJ2-7; 10 bases match TRBD2. CDR1 and CDR2 from the germline V gene are MNHEY and SVGEGT. The CDR3 consists of 17 residues. The trim removed 4 bases at V and 0 bases at J, leaving 9 bases unmatched. For the CDR3, the DNA is TGTGCCAGCAGTTTCCGAACCTCTAGCGGGAGCTCCTACGAGCAGTACTTC. Its translation: CASSFRTSSGSSYEQYF.

The chain uses TRBV12-3 or TRBV12-4 and TRBJ2-2; D is unclear. The CDR3 contains 15 residues. V dropped 0 bases and J dropped 8 bases, with 13 bases sitting between them. The CDR3: CASSLAPPGRGELFF. The CDR3 nucleotides are TGTGCCAGCAGTTTAGCCCCCCCCGGGCGAGGGGAGCTGTTTTTT.

The CDR3 region has the DNA TGTGCCAGCAGCTCCCTAGCGGAAAACACCGGGGAGCTGTTTTTT. It encodes CASSSLAENTGELFF. The genes are TRBV11-3 and TRBJ2-2; 7 positions match TRBD2. Per germline, CDR1 SGHNT and CDR2 YENEEA. Trimming removed 4 bases from V and 2 bases from J; junction bases left unmatched: 4. The CDR3 runs 15 residues. Full variable domain (remainder filled in from reference TRBV11-3 and TRBJ2-2): EAGVVQSPRYKIIEKKQPVAFWCNPISGHNTLYWYLQNLGQGPELLIRYENEEAVDDSQLPKDRFSAERLKGVDSTLKIQPAELGDSAVYLCASSSLAENTGELFFGEGSRLTVL.

The CDR3 sequence: CASSFGTGPSSNEQFF. The CDR3 DNA reads as TGTGCCAGCAGTTTCGGGACAGGGCCTTCGTCGAATGAGCAGTTCTTC. This rearrangement joins TRBV12-3 or TRBV12-4 to TRBJ2-1, with 9 bases fitting TRBD1. The CDR3 is 16 residues long. Trimming took 3 bases from V and 7 from J; bases not matched to a gene: 10.

In its sample, this clonotype was seen a few times. The rearrangement uses TRBV6-5 and TRBJ1-1; D gene unclear. CDR3 length: 13 residues. The V end lost 6 bases, the J end lost 5 bases, and 13 bases lay between the germline ends. Germline CDR1 reads MNHEY; CDR2 reads SVGAGI. The DNA for the CDR3 is TGTGCCAGCAGACCACCCCTCGGGACTGAAGCTTTCTTT. Encoded protein: CASRPPLGTEAFF.

CDR3 nucleotides: TGTGCCAGCAGCCCGGGACAGCTCTCCCTTAACTATGGCTACACCTTC. It translates to CASSPGQLSLNYGYTF. The chain couples TRBV5-4 to TRBJ1-2; 7 bases line up with TRBD1. V was pared by 4 bases and J by 1 base, with 10 bases of the junction left unmatched. CDR1 and CDR2 (germline): SGHNT, YYREEE (reference sequence). The CDR3 has 16 residues.

The V call is TRBV20-1, the J call TRBJ1-1; maybe TRBD1 (6 bases). The V end was cut by 4 bases, the J end by 0 bases, with 12 bases between. The CDR3 covers 14 residues. Per the germline V gene, CDR1 is DFQATT and CDR2 is SNEGSKA (reference sequence). CDR3 DNA: TGCAGTGCTATTGGACAGTTATTGAACACTGAAGCTTTCTTT. This sequence encodes CSAIGQLLNTEAFF.

The CDR3 nucleotides read TGTGCCAGTAGTAAACAGGCCACCTATAGCAATCAGCCCCAGCATTTT. It is translated as CASSKQATYSNQPQHF. V usage is TRBV19 and J usage is TRBJ1-5; possibly TRBD1 for D (5 bases). Between the trimmed V and J ends, which lost 4 bases and 0 bases, there was a span of 13 bases. CDR1 LNHDA and CDR2 SQIVND come from the germline V gene (reference sequence). This CDR3 is built from 16 residues.

Ten or more counts support this clonotype. The chain employs TRBV7-2 and TRBJ1-1; maybe TRBD1 (6 bases). The CDR3 contains 13 residues. Trimming shortened V by 5 bases and J by 8 bases, and 15 bases separated the two germline ends. Germline CDR1 reads SGHTA; CDR2 reads FQGNSA. The CDR3 coding sequence is TGTGCCAGCAGCCAACCACAGGGTCCCGAAGCTTTCTTT. Amino acids: CASSQPQGPEAFF.

Only a few counts were recorded for this clonotype. The chain recombines TRBV7-9 with TRBJ1-5; 8 bases match TRBD1. The CDR3 is made up of 14 amino acids. Germline V gives CDR1 SEHNR, CDR2 FQNEAQ (reference sequence). V lost 3 bases, J lost 13 bases, and 11 bases stayed unmatched. In DNA form, the CDR3 reads TGTGCCAGCAGCTTTACAGGGGGTCTCAATGCTCAGCATTTT. Protein product: CASSFTGGLNAQHF. The full variable domain, its missing parts supplied by reference TRBV7-9 and TRBJ1-5, is DTGVSQNPRHKITKRGQNVTFRCDPISEHNRLYWYRQTLGQGPEFLTYFQNEAQLEKSRLLSDRFSAERPKGSFSTLEIQRTEQGDSAMYLCASSFTGGLNAQHFGDGTRLSIL.

The chain uses TRBV5-6 and TRBJ2-5, with D unresolved. Trimming removed 4 bases from V and 1 base from J, with 14 bases in between. The CDR3 has 15 amino acids. The V gene's germline CDR1 is SGHDT and CDR2 YYEEEE. The CDR3: CASSSVRSSQETQYF. Here the CDR3 DNA reads TGTGCCAGCAGCAGCGTTCGGTCTTCCCAAGAGACCCAGTACTTC.

In its sample, this clonotype was seen many times. This rearrangement joins TRBV7-6 to TRBJ2-1; TRBD2 matches at 12 bases. J gave up 8 bases and V 4 bases, and 12 bases lay outside the gene matches. Germline V gives CDR1 SGHVS, CDR2 FNYEAQ. The CDR3 has 17 residues. CDR3 sequence reads: CASSSPGGLAGGYEQFF. CDR3 in DNA: TGTGCCAGCAGCTCCCCCGGAGGCCTAGCGGGAGGGTATGAGCAGTTCTTC.

This sequence joins TRBV10-1 and TRBJ2-1; 13 bases map to TRBD2. V lost 9 bases to trimming and J lost 8 bases; unmatched junction nucleotides: 4. The CDR3 contains 13 residues. Germline-derived CDR1 and CDR2 are WNHNN and SYGVQD (reference sequence). CDR3 residues: CARLAGGLDEQFF. DNA for the CDR3: TGCGCCAGACTAGCGGGAGGGTTAGATGAGCAGTTCTTC.

The gene calls are TRBV12-3 or TRBV12-4 and TRBJ2-1; 16 bases agree with TRBD2. This CDR3 has 17 amino acids. After removal of 6 bases from V and 8 bases from J, the junction contained 10 bases not matched to a gene. For the CDR3, the DNA is TGTGCCAGCAGCTCCGGGACTAGCGGGGGGGCTAGGGATGAGCAGTTCTTC. Protein product: CASSSGTSGGARDEQFF.

The V and J genes are TRBV15 and TRBJ1-3; D unclear. V lost 1 base, J lost 1 base, and 8 bases lay in between. This CDR3 is 15 amino acids long. Germline-derived CDR1 and CDR2 are LNHNV and YYDKDF (reference sequence). The CDR3 DNA reads TGTGCCACCAGCAGAGGGGAATTTTCTGGAAACACCATATATTTT. This encodes CATSRGEFSGNTIYF.

In regard to this clonotype: This may stem from a read error, because a much larger clone lies one nucleotide away. The CDR3 protein is CASMYGELFF. Written as DNA, the CDR3 is TGTGCCAGCATGTACGGGGAGCTGTTTTTT. The rearrangement links TRBV2 to TRBJ2-2; D not certain. Germline CDR1 is SNHLY and CDR2 is FYNNEI. The germline V and J ends were trimmed by 7 bases and 7 bases, with 4 bases remaining between them. The CDR3 is made up of 10 amino acids.

Only a few counts were recorded for this clonotype. V and J are TRBV7-9 and TRBJ2-7; 11 bases map to TRBD2. Trimming took 2 bases from V and 1 from J; bases not matched to a gene: 7. Germline V gives CDR1 SEHNR, CDR2 FQNEAQ (reference sequence). The CDR3 sequence is 17 residues long. DNA for the CDR3: TGTGCCAGCAGCTTAACTAGCGGGAGACGACAGTCCTACGAGCAGTACTTC. Translating gives CASSLTSGRRQSYEQYF.

V gene TRBV5-6 combines with J gene TRBJ1-5; 10 bases map to TRBD1. Trimming took 0 bases from V and 6 from J; bases not matched to a gene: 3. CDR1 is SGHDT and CDR2 is YYEEEE in the germline V gene. The CDR3 spans 15 residues. CDR3 sequence reads: CASSLGTGGFQPQHF. The CDR3 coding sequence is TGTGCCAGCAGCTTGGGGACAGGGGGATTTCAGCCCCAGCATTTT.

The table lists this clonotype with a count of one. This CDR3 is CASSPPEQRGQETQYF. As DNA, the CDR3 is TGTGCCAGCTCACCACCTGAACAGCGGGGCCAAGAGACCCAGTACTTC. The chain uses TRBV18 and TRBJ2-5, with TRBD2 identical over 7 bases. Germline CDR1 and CDR2: KGHSH and LQKENI. Trimming took 0 bases from V and 1 from J; bases not matched to a gene: 5. This CDR3 has 16 amino acids.

The genes are TRBV10-3 and TRBJ1-4, with D possibly being TRBD1 (5 bases). The length of the CDR3 is 14 residues. The germline V gene has CDR1 ENHRY and CDR2 SYGVKD. Trimming took off 6 bases at V and 7 bases at J, with 15 bases between the two ends. The DNA for the CDR3 is TGTGCCATCAGCGGACGGGGGTCCGGTGAAAAACTGTTTTTT. It codes for CAISGRGSGEKLFF.